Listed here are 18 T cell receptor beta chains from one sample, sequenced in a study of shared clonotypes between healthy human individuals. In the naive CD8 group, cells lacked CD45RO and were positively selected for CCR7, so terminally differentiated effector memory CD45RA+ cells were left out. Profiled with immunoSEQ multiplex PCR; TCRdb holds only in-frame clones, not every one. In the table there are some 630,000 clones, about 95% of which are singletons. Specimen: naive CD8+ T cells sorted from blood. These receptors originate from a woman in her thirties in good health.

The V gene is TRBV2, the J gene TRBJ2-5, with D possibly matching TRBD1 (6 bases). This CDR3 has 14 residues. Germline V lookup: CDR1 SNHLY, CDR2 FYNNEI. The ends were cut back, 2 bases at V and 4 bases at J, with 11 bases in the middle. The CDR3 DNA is TGTGCCAGCAGTGAATCAGGGGCCGGAGAGACCCAGTACTTC. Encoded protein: CASSESGAGETQYF.

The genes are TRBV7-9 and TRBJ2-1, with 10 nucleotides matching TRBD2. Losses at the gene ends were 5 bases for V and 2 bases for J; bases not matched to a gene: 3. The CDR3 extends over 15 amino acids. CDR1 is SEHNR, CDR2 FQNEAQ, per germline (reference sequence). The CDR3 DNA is TGTGCCAGCAGCCCTAGCGGGAGCACCTACAATGAGCAGTTCTTC. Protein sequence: CASSPSGSTYNEQFF. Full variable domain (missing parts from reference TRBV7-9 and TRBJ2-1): DTGVSQNPRHKITKRGQNVTFRCDPISEHNRLYWYRQTLGQGPEFLTYFQNEAQLEKSRLLSDRFSAERPKGSFSTLEIQRTEQGDSAMYLCASSPSGSTYNEQFFGPGTRLTVL.

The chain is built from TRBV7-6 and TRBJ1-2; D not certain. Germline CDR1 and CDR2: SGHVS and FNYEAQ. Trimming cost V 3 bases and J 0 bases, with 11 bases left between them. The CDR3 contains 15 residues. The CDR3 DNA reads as TGTGCCAGCAGCTTTTTCCCAGGAGCTAACTATGGCTACACCTTC. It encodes CASSFFPGANYGYTF.

This CDR3 is CASSGGQGLPFEKLFF. CDR3 nucleotides: TGTGCCAGTAGTGGGGGACAGGGGCTCCCCTTTGAAAAACTGTTTTTT. The chain combines TRBV19 with TRBJ1-4, with 10 positions matching TRBD1. V shed 5 bases and J 7 bases; nucleotides not matched to a gene: 10. Germline CDR1 LNHDA, CDR2 SQIVND (reference sequence). This CDR3 comprises 16 residues.

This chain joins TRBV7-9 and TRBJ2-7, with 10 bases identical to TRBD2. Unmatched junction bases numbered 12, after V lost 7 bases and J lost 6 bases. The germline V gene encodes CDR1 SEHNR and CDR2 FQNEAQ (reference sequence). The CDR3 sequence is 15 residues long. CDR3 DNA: TGTGCCAGCACCCCGGGGGCTAGCGGGAGACCCGAGCAGTACTTC. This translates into CASTPGASGRPEQYF.

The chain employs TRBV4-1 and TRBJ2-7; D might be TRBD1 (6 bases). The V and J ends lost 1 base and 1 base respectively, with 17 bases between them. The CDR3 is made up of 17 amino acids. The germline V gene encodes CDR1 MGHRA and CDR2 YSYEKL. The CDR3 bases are TGCGCCAGCAGCCAAGTTGAGGGGTGGGGGCGATCCTACGAGCAGTACTTC. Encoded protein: CASSQVEGWGRSYEQYF.

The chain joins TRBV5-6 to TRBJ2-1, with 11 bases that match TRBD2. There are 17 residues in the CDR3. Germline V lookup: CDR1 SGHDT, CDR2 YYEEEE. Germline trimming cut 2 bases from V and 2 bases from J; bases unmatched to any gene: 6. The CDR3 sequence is CASSFLSGRGAYNEQFF. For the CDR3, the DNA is TGTGCCAGCAGCTTTCTTAGCGGGAGGGGGGCCTACAATGAGCAGTTCTTC.

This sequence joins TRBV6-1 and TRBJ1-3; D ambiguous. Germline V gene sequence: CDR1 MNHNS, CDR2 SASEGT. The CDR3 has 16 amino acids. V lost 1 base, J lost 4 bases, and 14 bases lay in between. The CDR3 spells CASSEDLGSEGNTIYF. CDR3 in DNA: TGTGCCAGCAGTGAAGACCTGGGTTCGGAGGGAAACACCATATATTTT.

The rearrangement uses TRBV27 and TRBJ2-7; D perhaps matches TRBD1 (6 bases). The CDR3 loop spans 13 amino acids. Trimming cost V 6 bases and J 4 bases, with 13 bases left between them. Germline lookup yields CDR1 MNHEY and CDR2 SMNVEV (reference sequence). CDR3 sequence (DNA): TGTGCCAGCAGGCCCACCAGGGGATACGAGCAGTACTTC. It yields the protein CASRPTRGYEQYF.

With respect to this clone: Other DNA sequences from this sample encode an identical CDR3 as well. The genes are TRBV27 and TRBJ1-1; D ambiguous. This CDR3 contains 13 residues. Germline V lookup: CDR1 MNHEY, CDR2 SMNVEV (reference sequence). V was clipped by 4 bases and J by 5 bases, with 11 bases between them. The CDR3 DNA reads TGTGCCAGCAGTTCCGGAGGAGGGACTGAAGCTTTCTTT. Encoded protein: CASSSGGGTEAFF.

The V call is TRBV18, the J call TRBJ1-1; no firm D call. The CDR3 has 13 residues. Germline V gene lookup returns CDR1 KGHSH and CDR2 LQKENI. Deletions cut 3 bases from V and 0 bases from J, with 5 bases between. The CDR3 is CASSPEMNTEAFF. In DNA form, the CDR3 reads TGTGCCAGCTCACCGGAGATGAACACTGAAGCTTTCTTT.

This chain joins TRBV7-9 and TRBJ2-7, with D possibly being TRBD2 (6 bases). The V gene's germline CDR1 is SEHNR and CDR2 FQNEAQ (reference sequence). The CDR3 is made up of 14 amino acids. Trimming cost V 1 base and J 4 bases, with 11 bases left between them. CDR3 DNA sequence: TGTGCCAGCAGCTTAGGTACTAGCTGGTACGAGCAGTACTTC. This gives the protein CASSLGTSWYEQYF.

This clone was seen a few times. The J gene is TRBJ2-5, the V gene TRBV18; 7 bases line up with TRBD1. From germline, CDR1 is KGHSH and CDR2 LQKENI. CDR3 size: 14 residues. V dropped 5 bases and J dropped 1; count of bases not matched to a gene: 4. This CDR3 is CASSARDSQETQYF. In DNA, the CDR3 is TGTGCCAGCTCAGCCCGGGACAGCCAAGAGACCCAGTACTTC. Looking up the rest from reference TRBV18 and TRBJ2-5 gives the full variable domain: NAGVMQNPRHLVRRRGQEARLRCSPMKGHSHVYWYRQLPEEGLKFMVYLQKENIIDESGMPKERFSAEFPKEGPSILRIQQVVRGDSAAYFCASSARDSQETQYFGPGTRLLVL.

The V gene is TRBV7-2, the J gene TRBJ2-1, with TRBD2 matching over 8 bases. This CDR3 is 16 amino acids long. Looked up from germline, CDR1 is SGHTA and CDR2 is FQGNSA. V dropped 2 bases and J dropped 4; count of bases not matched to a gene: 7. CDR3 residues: CASSLTGLAGYNEQFF. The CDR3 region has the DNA TGTGCCAGCAGCTTAACCGGACTAGCCGGGTACAATGAGCAGTTCTTC.

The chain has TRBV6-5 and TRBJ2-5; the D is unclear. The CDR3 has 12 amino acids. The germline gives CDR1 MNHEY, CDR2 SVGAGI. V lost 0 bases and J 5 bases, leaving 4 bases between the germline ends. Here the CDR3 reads CASSYSLETQYF. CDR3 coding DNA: TGTGCCAGCAGTTACTCCTTGGAGACCCAGTACTTC.

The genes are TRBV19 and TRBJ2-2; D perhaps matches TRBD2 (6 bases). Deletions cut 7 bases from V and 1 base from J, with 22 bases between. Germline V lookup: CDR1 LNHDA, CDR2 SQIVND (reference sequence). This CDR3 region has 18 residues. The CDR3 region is CASTSHWRGLKNTGELFF. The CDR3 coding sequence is TGTGCCAGTACCTCCCATTGGCGGGGCTTGAAGAACACCGGGGAGCTGTTTTTT.

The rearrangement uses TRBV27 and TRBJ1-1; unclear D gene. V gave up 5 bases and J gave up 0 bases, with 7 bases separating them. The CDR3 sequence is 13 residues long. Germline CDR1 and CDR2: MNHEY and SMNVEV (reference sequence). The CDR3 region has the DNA TGTGCCAGCAGTGCCAATGTGAACACTGAAGCTTTCTTT. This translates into CASSANVNTEAFF.

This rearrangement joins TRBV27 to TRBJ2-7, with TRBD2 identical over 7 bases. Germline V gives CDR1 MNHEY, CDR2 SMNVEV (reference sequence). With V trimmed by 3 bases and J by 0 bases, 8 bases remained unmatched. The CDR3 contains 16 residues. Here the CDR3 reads CASSFGAGRSSYEQYF. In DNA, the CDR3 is TGTGCCAGCAGTTTCGGTGCCGGGAGGAGCTCCTACGAGCAGTACTTC.